This T cell receptor beta chain was sequenced for a study of blood T cell repertoires in COVID-19. As for the study in general: Researchers got acute and convalescent COVID-19 samples from the United States, Italy and Spain. Nucleic acid was either cDNA or gDNA, and it came from T cells, B-cell-depleted T cells, or PBMCs.

This table comes from immunoSEQ multiplex PCR, and its TCRdb copy is limited to in-frame clones, with some not included. Of more than 150,000 clones listed, about four fifths were seen once; the top ten hold about 6.4%. This sequence originates from a human donor in a cohort sampled during active COVID-19. Sequences were obtained from peripheral blood.

Here the CDR3 DNA reads TGTGCCAGTCGGGACAGTCTCTCCTACGAGCAGTACTTC. As protein: CASRDSLSYEQYF. This chain uses TRBV19 with TRBJ2-7; TRBD1 aligns across 7 bases. J lost 0 bases, V lost 8 bases, and 4 bases had no gene match. The CDR3 sequence is 13 residues long. Germline CDR1 LNHDA, CDR2 SQIVND (reference sequence).